Below are 25 T cell receptor beta chains sequenced from a single sample in a study of identical twins. TCRdb independently ran MiXCR on the 5' RACE reads; one entry per CDR3 protein. The table records more than 400,000 distinct CDR3 sequences, nearly 15% of them present only once. These sequences were also reported in another study, on yellow fever vaccine responses in identical twins.

Sequencing used CD4+ T cells sorted from blood. Source of these receptors: a woman between 18 and 29 years old in good health.

The chain is built from TRBV3-1 and TRBJ2-7; 9 nucleotides align to TRBD2. Germline-derived CDR1 and CDR2 are LGHDT and YNNKEL (reference sequence). CDR3 length: 17 residues. V lost 1 base and J lost 6; bases outside the gene matches: 13. Written as DNA, the CDR3 is TGTGCCAGCAGCCAAGCGCCTAGCGGGATGAAGGTTAGCGAGCAGTACTTC. Its protein product is CASSQAPSGMKVSEQYF.

The CDR3 DNA follows: TGTGCCAGCTCACATGGGACCGACAATGAGCAGTTCTTC. Translating gives CASSHGTDNEQFF. This rearrangement joins TRBV18 to TRBJ2-1; D may be TRBD1 or TRBD2 (5 bases each). This CDR3 has 13 amino acids. The germline V and J ends were trimmed by 4 bases and 5 bases, with 9 bases remaining between them. Germline assignment: CDR1 KGHSH and CDR2 LQKENI.

The chain joins TRBV5-5 to TRBJ2-7, with TRBD2 identical over 8 bases. J gave up 4 bases and V 3 bases, and 6 bases lay outside the gene matches. The CDR3 contains 14 residues. Germline V lookup: CDR1 SGHKS, CDR2 YYEKEE (reference sequence). The CDR3 protein is CASSYQAGEYEQYF. CDR3 DNA sequence: TGTGCCAGCAGCTATCAAGCGGGAGAATACGAGCAGTACTTC.

V is TRBV7-9 and J is TRBJ2-2, with TRBD1 matching 8 bases. J lost 6 bases, V lost 5 bases, and 5 bases had no gene match. The germline V gene has CDR1 SEHNR and CDR2 FQNEAQ (reference sequence). The CDR3 loop spans 14 amino acids. The CDR3 nucleotides are TGTGCCAGCAGCAGGACAGGGATAGCCGGGGAGCTGTTTTTT. Translated, it gives CASSRTGIAGELFF.

This clonotype showed up just a few times. The chain joins TRBV6-2 or TRBV6-3 to TRBJ2-3, with D perhaps assigned TRBD1 or TRBD2 (5 bases each). Between the trimmed V and J ends, which lost 5 bases and 4 bases, there was a span of 13 bases. Germline loops: CDR1 MNHEY, CDR2 SVGEGT. The length of the CDR3 is 14 residues. The CDR3 sequence is CASSNRDPADTQYF. In DNA form, the CDR3 reads TGTGCCAGCAGTAACCGGGACCCTGCAGATACGCAGTATTTT.

The J gene is TRBJ2-6, the V gene TRBV5-1, with D hard to call. With 2 bases removed from V and 4 bases from J, the gap between germline ends came to 16 bases. CDR1 is SGHRS and CDR2 is YFSETQ in the germline V gene. This CDR3 is 17 amino acids long. The CDR3 loop reads CASSFFGRVSGANVLTF. CDR3 DNA sequence: TGCGCCAGCAGCTTTTTTGGTAGGGTCTCCGGGGCCAACGTCCTGACTTTC.

Only a few counts were recorded for this clonotype. This chain links TRBV20-1 with TRBJ1-1; no clear D. The CDR3 loop spans 12 amino acids. Germline V CDR1 and CDR2: DFQATT, SNEGSKA (reference sequence). V gave up 7 bases and J gave up 1 base, with 10 bases separating them. The CDR3 coding sequence is TGCAGTGTCCACAGTGGGAACACTGAAGCTTTCTTT. Translation: CSVHSGNTEAFF.

The V and J genes are TRBV5-1 and TRBJ1-1; D is ambiguous. The CDR3 runs to 14 residues. Germline assignment: CDR1 SGHRS and CDR2 YFSETQ. V was pared by 1 base and J by 1 base, with 8 bases between. The CDR3 sequence: CASSLRSKNTEAFF. The CDR3 region has the DNA TGCGCCAGCAGCTTGCGCTCAAAGAACACTGAAGCTTTCTTT.

This clonotype showed up many times. V and J are TRBV11-2 and TRBJ2-6; D ambiguous. Germline CDR1 reads SGHAT; CDR2 reads FQNNGV. Trimming removed 2 bases from V and 2 bases from J, with 7 bases in between. This CDR3 is built from 15 residues. The CDR3 loop reads CASSLFGAGANVLTF. The DNA of the CDR3 is TGTGCCAGCAGCTTATTTGGGGCTGGGGCCAACGTCCTGACTTTC.

This clonotype appeared a few times. The V gene is TRBV21-1, the J gene TRBJ2-5; the table's D call, TRBD2, has no DNA check behind it. TRBV21-1 is a pseudogene segment. The CDR3 runs to 17 residues. Written as DNA, the CDR3 is TGTGCCAGCAGCAGATGGGGAGCGGGAGTTCGGCAAGAGACCCAGTACTTC. Protein sequence: CASSRWGAGVRQETQYF.

Only a few counts were recorded for this clonotype. The rearrangement joins TRBV6-1 to TRBJ2-1, with D perhaps matching TRBD1 or TRBD2 (5 bases each). The V gene's germline CDR1 is MNHNS and CDR2 SASEGT. The CDR3 covers 15 residues. V was pared by 6 bases and J by 1 base, with 13 bases between. CDR3 bases: TGTGCCAGCAGCCGCCGAGGGGTGTCCTACAATGAGCAGTTCTTC. Protein: CASSRRGVSYNEQFF.

The V gene is TRBV27, the J gene TRBJ2-1; 12 bases match TRBD2. V lost 3 bases, J lost 6 bases, and 12 bases stayed unmatched. The CDR3 loop spans 18 amino acids. Per germline, CDR1 MNHEY and CDR2 SMNVEV (reference sequence). CDR3 nucleotide sequence: TGTGCCAGCAGTTTGATCCCTAGCGGGAGGGCCTCTGGCAATGAGCAGTTCTTC. Translated: CASSLIPSGRASGNEQFF.

This clonotype was detected once. The rearrangement uses TRBV11-1 and TRBJ2-3; D uncertain. The length of the CDR3 is 17 residues. V lost 2 bases to trimming and J lost 5 bases, with 20 bases between them. The germline V gene has CDR1 SGHAT and CDR2 FQDESV (reference sequence). CDR3 region: CASSLFVSSSSGDTQYF. CDR3 bases: TGTGCCAGCAGCTTATTTGTTAGCAGCTCGAGTGGAGATACGCAGTATTTT.

The chain is built from TRBV4-2 and TRBJ2-7, with 9 bases that match TRBD1. Germline values: CDR1 LGHNA, CDR2 YNFKEQ. V shed 8 bases and J 3 bases; nucleotides not matched to a gene: 23. The CDR3 length is 19 residues. The CDR3 DNA follows: TGTGCCAGCTCAAAGCGGTGGTGGGCGCTTCTGGGACAGGGCTACGAGCAGTACTTC. Translating it yields CASSKRWWALLGQGYEQYF.

The chain couples TRBV18 to TRBJ2-7, with D tentatively TRBD1 (5 bases). Trimming took off 4 bases at V and 6 bases at J, with 16 bases between the two ends. CDR1 is KGHSH and CDR2 is LQKENI in the germline V gene. This CDR3 has 14 residues. The CDR3 here is CASSLQGLLSEQYF. The CDR3 nucleotides are TGTGCCAGCTCACTTCAGGGTCTACTCTCCGAGCAGTACTTC.

This clonotype was observed a handful of times. J is TRBJ2-1 and V is TRBV7-6, with 8 bases aligning to TRBD1. The CDR3 is 17 residues long. Germline assignment: CDR1 SGHVS and CDR2 FNYEAQ. The trim removed 3 bases at V and 6 bases at J, leaving 13 bases unmatched. The CDR3 DNA reads TGTGCCAGCAGCTTGTGGTCCGGCGGACAGGGTAGCAATGAGCAGTTCTTC. Amino acids: CASSLWSGGQGSNEQFF.

The table lists this clonotype with many counts. The chain couples TRBV29-1 to TRBJ2-1; 8 positions match TRBD1. V was clipped by 4 bases and J by 5 bases; unmatched bases: 13. Germline CDR1 reads SQVTM; CDR2 reads ANQGSEA. This CDR3 spans 16 amino acids. The CDR3, as DNA: TGCAGCGTTGCCCGGCTGGGCGGGACAGGAGACAATGAGCAGTTCTTC. It encodes CSVARLGGTGDNEQFF.

This rearrangement joins TRBV27 to TRBJ2-7; 10 bases are a match to TRBD1. The CDR3 is made up of 15 amino acids. Germline V CDR1 and CDR2: MNHEY, SMNVEV (reference sequence). The ends lost 5 bases at V and 5 bases at J; junction bases unmatched: 9. The CDR3, as DNA: TGTGCCAGCAGTCCAGCCGGGACAGGGGCCCACGAGCAGTACTTC. It encodes CASSPAGTGAHEQYF.

This clonotype was counted only a few times. A junction boundary mismatches the germline segment, possibly from a read error. The chain has TRBV20-1 and TRBJ2-1; 11 nucleotides agree with TRBD2. Germline CDR1 DFQATT, CDR2 SNEGSKA (reference sequence). The CDR3 loop spans 16 amino acids. CDR3 in amino acids: CCASKGTSGSYNEQFF. Written as DNA, the CDR3 is TGCTGTGCTAGCAAAGGGACTAGCGGTAGCTACAATGAGCAGTTCTTC.

This chain joins TRBV6-5 and TRBJ2-3, with D perhaps matching TRBD1 or TRBD2 (5 bases each). In germline, CDR1 is MNHEY, CDR2 SVGAGI. V lost 4 bases to trimming and J lost 4 bases, with 15 bases between them. The CDR3 contains 15 residues. CDR3 nucleotide sequence: TGTGCCAGCAGTTTGGGGGTCTTGGACGCAGATACGCAGTATTTT. Translated, it gives CASSLGVLDADTQYF.

V usage is TRBV21-1 and J usage is TRBJ2-7. TRBV21-1 is classified as a pseudogene. This CDR3 contains 15 residues. CDR3 sequence: CASSKLAGSSYEQYV. The CDR3 region has the DNA TGTGCCAGCAGCAAACTCGCAGGGAGCTCCTACGAGCAGTACGTC.

The chain joins TRBV5-6 to TRBJ2-7, with D uncertain. Between the trimmed V and J ends, which lost 1 base and 4 bases, there was a span of 9 bases. The CDR3 loop spans 13 amino acids. In germline, CDR1 is SGHDT, CDR2 YYEEEE. The CDR3 nucleotides are TGTGCCAGCAGCTTGATGCTGTCTTACGAGCAGTACGTC. Residues: CASSLMLSYEQYV.

In its sample, this clonotype was seen a few times. The V and J genes are TRBV29-1 and TRBJ2-1; D remains unclear. Deletions cut 7 bases from V and 5 bases from J, with 12 bases between. The CDR3 has 12 residues. The germline CDR1 and CDR2 sequences are SQVTM and ANQGSEA. CDR3 residues: CSAKLSNNEQFF. The CDR3 DNA reads as TGCAGCGCCAAATTGAGCAACAATGAGCAGTTCTTC.

This clonotype showed up just a few times. The genes are TRBV5-1 and TRBJ2-7, with 8 bases lining up with TRBD1. This CDR3 is built from 15 residues. Germline V gene sequence: CDR1 SGHRS, CDR2 YFSETQ. Unmatched junction bases numbered 12, after V lost 3 bases and J lost 7 bases. The CDR3 region has the DNA TGCGCCAGCAGCTGGGGACAGGAAACCACTGGGGAGCAGTACTTC. This codes for CASSWGQETTGEQYF.

In this sample, this clonotype turned up once. The CDR3 is CASSTGGPISEKLFF. Written as DNA, the CDR3 is TGTGCCAGCAGTACGGGGGGGCCGATTAGCGAAAAACTGTTTTTT. This chain connects TRBV12-3 or TRBV12-4 to TRBJ1-4, with TRBD1 as a possible D gene (6 bases). This CDR3 region has 15 residues. V lost 5 bases, J lost 8 bases, and 18 bases lay in between.